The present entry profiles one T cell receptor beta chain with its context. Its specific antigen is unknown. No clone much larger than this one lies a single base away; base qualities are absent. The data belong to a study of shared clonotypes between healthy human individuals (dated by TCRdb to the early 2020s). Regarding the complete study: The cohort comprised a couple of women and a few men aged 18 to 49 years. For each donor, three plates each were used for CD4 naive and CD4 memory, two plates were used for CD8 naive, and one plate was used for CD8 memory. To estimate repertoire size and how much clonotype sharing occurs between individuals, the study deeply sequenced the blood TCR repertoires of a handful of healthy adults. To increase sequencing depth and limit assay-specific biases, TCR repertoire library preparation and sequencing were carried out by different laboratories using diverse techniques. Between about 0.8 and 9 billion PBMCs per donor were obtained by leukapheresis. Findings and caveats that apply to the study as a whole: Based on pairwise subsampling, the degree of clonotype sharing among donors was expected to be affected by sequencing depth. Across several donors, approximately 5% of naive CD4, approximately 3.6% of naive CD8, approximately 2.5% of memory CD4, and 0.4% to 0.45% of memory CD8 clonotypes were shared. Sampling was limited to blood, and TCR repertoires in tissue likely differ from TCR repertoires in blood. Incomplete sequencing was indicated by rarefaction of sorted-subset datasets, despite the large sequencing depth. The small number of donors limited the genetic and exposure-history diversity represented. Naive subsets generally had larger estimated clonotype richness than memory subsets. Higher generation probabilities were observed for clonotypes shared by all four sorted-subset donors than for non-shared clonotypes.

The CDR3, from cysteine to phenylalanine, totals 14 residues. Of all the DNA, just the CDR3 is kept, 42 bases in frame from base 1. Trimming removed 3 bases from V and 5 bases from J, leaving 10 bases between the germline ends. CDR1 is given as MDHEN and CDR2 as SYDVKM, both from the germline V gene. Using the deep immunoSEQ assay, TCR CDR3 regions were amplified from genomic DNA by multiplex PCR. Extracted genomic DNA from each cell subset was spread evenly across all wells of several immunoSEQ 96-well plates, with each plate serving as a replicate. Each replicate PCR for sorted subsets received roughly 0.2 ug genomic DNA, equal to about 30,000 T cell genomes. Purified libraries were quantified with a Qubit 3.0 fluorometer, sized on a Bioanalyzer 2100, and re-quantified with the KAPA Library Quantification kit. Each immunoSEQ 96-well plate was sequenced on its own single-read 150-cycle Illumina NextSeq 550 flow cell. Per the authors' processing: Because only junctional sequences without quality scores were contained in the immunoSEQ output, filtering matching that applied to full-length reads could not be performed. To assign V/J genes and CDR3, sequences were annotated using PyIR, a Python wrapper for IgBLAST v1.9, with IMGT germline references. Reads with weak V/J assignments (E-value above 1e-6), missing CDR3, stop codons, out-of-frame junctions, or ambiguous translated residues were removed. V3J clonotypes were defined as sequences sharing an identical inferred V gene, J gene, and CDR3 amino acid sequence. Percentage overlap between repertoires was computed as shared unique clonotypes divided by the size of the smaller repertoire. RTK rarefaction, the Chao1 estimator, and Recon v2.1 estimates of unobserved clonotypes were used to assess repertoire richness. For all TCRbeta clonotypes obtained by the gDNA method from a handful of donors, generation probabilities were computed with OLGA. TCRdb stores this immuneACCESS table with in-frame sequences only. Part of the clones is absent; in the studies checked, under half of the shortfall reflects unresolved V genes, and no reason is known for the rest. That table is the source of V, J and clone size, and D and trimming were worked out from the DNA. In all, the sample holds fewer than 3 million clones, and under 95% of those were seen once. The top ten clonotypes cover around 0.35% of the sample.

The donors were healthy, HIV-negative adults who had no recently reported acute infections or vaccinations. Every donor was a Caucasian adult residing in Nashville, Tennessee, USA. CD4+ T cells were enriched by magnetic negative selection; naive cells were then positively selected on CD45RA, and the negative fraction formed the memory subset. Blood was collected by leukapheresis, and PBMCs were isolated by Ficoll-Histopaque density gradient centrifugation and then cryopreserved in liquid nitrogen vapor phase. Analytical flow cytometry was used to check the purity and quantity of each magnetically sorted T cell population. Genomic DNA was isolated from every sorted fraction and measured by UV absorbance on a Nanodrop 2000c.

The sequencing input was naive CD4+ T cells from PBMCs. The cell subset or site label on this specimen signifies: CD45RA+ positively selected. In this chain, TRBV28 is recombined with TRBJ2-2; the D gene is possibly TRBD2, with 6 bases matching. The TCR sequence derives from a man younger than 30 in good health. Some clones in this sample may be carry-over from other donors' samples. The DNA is TGTGCCAGCAGTTTGATAGGGACTACCGGGGAGCTGTTTTTT. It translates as CASSLIGTTGELFF. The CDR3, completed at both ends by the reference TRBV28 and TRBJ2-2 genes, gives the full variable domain DVKVTQSSRYLVKRTGEKVFLECVQDMDHENMFWYRQDPGLGLRLIYFSYDVKMKEKGDIPEGYSVSREKKERFSLILESASTNQTSMYLCASSLIGTTGELFFGEGSRLTVL.